The source of this T cell receptor beta chain is a study of cytomegalovirus exposure and HLA in healthy donors. Findings and caveats of the study: Most subjects had HLA-A and HLA-B alleles reportedly predicted accurately by TCR beta sequences.

Each donor's status was that of a healthy bone marrow donor. As concerns this clone: Its antigen is still unknown.

The PCR made use of 60 Vbeta and 13 Jbeta primers. Generated by immunoSEQ multiplex PCR, the TCRdb table keeps only in-frame clones and is missing some. Of 150,000 to 180,000 clones listed, roughly 72% are singletons. V trimming: 4 bases; J trimming: 4 bases; junction bases outside the gene matches: 7. Germline-derived CDR1 and CDR2 are SGHNT and YYREEE (reference sequence). The CDR3 is 14 amino acids. The clonotype comes from a man aged 25 to 45 in good health and CMV-seronegative. The source material was PBMCs. This rearrangement joins TRBV5-4 to TRBJ1-2, with 7 positions matching TRBD1. The CDR3, as DNA: TGTGCCAGCAGCCAGGCAGGGGGTGGCTATGGCTACACCTTC. This gives the protein CASSQAGGGYGYTF.